These 24 T cell receptor beta chains were all obtained from the same sample, sequenced in a study of T cell responses to AZD1222 COVID-19 vaccine. Libraries were prepared by immunoSEQ multiplex PCR; TCRdb keeps only in-frame clonotypes and omits some of them. Seen here are 100,000 to 150,000 clones, 90% observed once, and the top ten hold 4% to 5.5%. Material: peripheral blood, obtained on day 0 of MenACWY control vaccination. The receptors stem from an adult in good health.

This clone was recorded only once. V usage is TRBV19 and J usage is TRBJ2-7; 8 nucleotides agree with TRBD1. Losses at the gene ends were 3 bases for V and 5 bases for J; bases not matched to a gene: 9. This CDR3 is built from 15 residues. Germline CDR1 LNHDA, CDR2 SQIVND (reference sequence). Written as DNA, the CDR3 is TGTGCCAGTAGTATCACCCACGGACAGGGTAACGAGCAGTACTTC. Translating it yields CASSITHGQGNEQYF. The whole variable domain, remainder taken from reference TRBV19 and TRBJ2-7, is DGGITQSPKYLFRKEGQNVTLSCEQNLNHDAMYWYRQDPGQGLRLIYYSQIVNDFQKGDIAEGYSVSREKKESFPLTVTSAQKNPTAFYLCASSITHGQGNEQYFGPGTRLTVT.

The rearrangement links TRBV6-1 to TRBJ1-6; tentatively, D is TRBD1 (5 bases). Germline V CDR1 and CDR2: MNHNS, SASEGT. This CDR3 comprises 15 residues. V lost 0 bases, J lost 6 bases, and 9 bases lay in between. Here the CDR3 reads CASSEAGTGNSPLHF. CDR3 sequence (DNA): TGTGCCAGCAGTGAAGCAGGGACCGGTAATTCACCCCTCCACTTT.

This clone is termed medium-sized. The V and J genes are TRBV11-2 and TRBJ2-2; D not resolved. Germline values: CDR1 SGHAT, CDR2 FQNNGV. There are 13 residues in the CDR3. V shed 2 bases and J shed 6 bases, with 7 bases lying between them. CDR3 protein: CASSLLVSGELFF. The CDR3 nucleotides are TGTGCCAGCAGCTTATTGGTCTCCGGGGAGCTGTTTTTT.

This chain uses TRBV6-5 with TRBJ2-7, with D perhaps TRBD1 (5 bases). CDR3 length equals 13 residues. Germline V gene lookup returns CDR1 MNHEY and CDR2 SVGAGI. V was trimmed by 4 bases and J by 2 bases, leaving 9 bases between them. CDR3 protein: CASSSGPTYEQYF. The CDR3 region has the DNA TGTGCCAGCAGTTCAGGGCCCACCTACGAGCAGTACTTC.

This clone was seen a few times. The genes are TRBV28 and TRBJ1-2; D possibly corresponds to TRBD1 (6 bases). This CDR3 has 14 residues. The germline gives CDR1 MDHEN, CDR2 SYDVKM. V was trimmed by 6 bases and J by 2 bases, leaving 13 bases between them. The CDR3 loop reads CASRARQANYGYTF. CDR3 coding DNA: TGTGCCAGCAGAGCCAGACAGGCCAACTATGGCTACACCTTC.

The gene calls are TRBV5-1 and TRBJ2-3; 11 bases are shared with TRBD2. Per germline, CDR1 SGHRS and CDR2 YFSETQ. Trimming at V came to 4 bases and at J to 2 bases, leaving 3 bases not matched to a gene. The CDR3 loop spans 15 amino acids. The CDR3 sequence: CASSPGLAVTDTQYF. The CDR3 nucleotides are TGCGCCAGCAGCCCGGGACTAGCGGTCACAGATACGCAGTATTTT.

This clone was recorded a few times. The V call is TRBV23-1, the J call TRBJ1-5; unclear D gene. TRBV23-1 is an ORF, and what it does is uncertain. The V and J ends lost 2 bases and 3 bases respectively, with 5 bases between them. CDR3 length: 13 residues. This CDR3 reads CASSQAYNQPQHF. CDR3 DNA sequence: TGCGCCAGCAGTCAAGCATACAATCAGCCCCAGCATTTT.

The chain has TRBV27 and TRBJ1-5; D is unresolved. This CDR3 region has 11 residues. V was shortened by 7 bases and J by 6 bases, with 7 bases between the two germline ends. Germline CDR1 reads MNHEY; CDR2 reads SMNVEV (reference sequence). DNA of the CDR3: TGTGCCAGCAACCAGGTTCAGCCCCAGCATTTT. Its protein product is CASNQVQPQHF.

This clone appeared a few times. This chain uses TRBV4-1 with TRBJ2-2, with D unresolved. The germline V and J ends were trimmed by 6 bases and 3 bases, with 5 bases remaining between them. Germline V CDR1 and CDR2: MGHRA, YSYEKL. The CDR3 consists of 12 residues. In nucleotides, the CDR3 is TGCGCCAGCAGAAGAGACACCGGGGAGCTGTTTTTT. Translation: CASRRDTGELFF.

The chain couples TRBV7-9 to TRBJ1-2; D uncertain. Trimming stripped 1 base from V and 1 base from J, with 7 bases between. Per the germline V gene, CDR1 is SEHNR and CDR2 is FQNEAQ (reference sequence). The CDR3 extends over 14 amino acids. The DNA for the CDR3 is TGTGCCAGCAGCTTAGTGACGGATAACTATGGCTACACCTTC. Amino acids: CASSLVTDNYGYTF.

The J gene is TRBJ1-1, the V gene TRBV27, with D possibly being TRBD1 (6 bases). The CDR3 loop spans 13 amino acids. CDR1 is MNHEY and CDR2 is SMNVEV in the germline V gene (reference sequence). Trimming stripped 3 bases from V and 6 bases from J, with 11 bases between. CDR3 loop: CASSFGRGAEAFF. The CDR3 nucleotides are TGTGCCAGCAGTTTCGGCAGGGGAGCTGAAGCTTTCTTT.

The chain carries TRBV27 and TRBJ1-4, with 10 bases identical to TRBD1. The V gene end was trimmed by 3 bases and the J gene end by 6 bases; junction bases not matched to a gene: 4. CDR1 is MNHEY, CDR2 SMNVEV, per germline (reference sequence). This CDR3 has 15 amino acids. CDR3 sequence: CASSFYGTGDEKLFF. CDR3 bases: TGTGCCAGCAGTTTCTACGGGACAGGGGATGAAAAACTGTTTTTT.

The rearrangement joins TRBV18 to TRBJ1-4; the D gene is possibly TRBD1 (6 bases). CDR3 size: 17 residues. V lost 1 base and J 5 bases, leaving 17 bases between the germline ends. CDR1 KGHSH and CDR2 LQKENI come from the germline V gene. This CDR3 reads CASSPRQGSLANEKLFF. Here the CDR3 DNA reads TGTGCCAGCTCACCACGGCAGGGGAGTCTTGCAAATGAAAAACTGTTTTTT.

The gene calls are TRBV5-8 and TRBJ1-2, with 7 positions matching TRBD1. The V segment lost 2 bases and the J segment 4 bases; nucleotides outside the gene matches: 14. The CDR3 is 17 amino acids. Germline assignment: CDR1 SGHTS and CDR2 YDEGEE. The DNA of the CDR3 is TGTGCCAGCAGCTTCGAAGACAGGGCCCCTAGAATCTATGGCTACACCTTC. This codes for CASSFEDRAPRIYGYTF.

The V gene is TRBV19, the J gene TRBJ2-1; D unresolved. V was trimmed by 3 bases and J by 4 bases, leaving 10 bases between them. Germline V gene lookup returns CDR1 LNHDA and CDR2 SQIVND (reference sequence). The CDR3 is 14 amino acids. CDR3 coding DNA: TGTGCCAGTAGTATCGGGTTCTTATACAATGAGCAGTTCTTC. Encoded protein: CASSIGFLYNEQFF.

The chain is built from TRBV18 and TRBJ1-1, with 10 bases identical to TRBD1. This CDR3 comprises 15 residues. The germline CDR1 and CDR2 sequences are KGHSH and LQKENI. V lost 3 bases and J lost 0; bases outside the gene matches: 1. The CDR3 loop reads CASSPGQGMNTEAFF. Here the CDR3 DNA reads TGTGCCAGCTCACCGGGACAGGGGATGAACACTGAAGCTTTCTTT.

The rearrangement joins TRBV24-1 to TRBJ2-2, with 7 nucleotides matching TRBD1. The germline V gene encodes CDR1 KGHDR and CDR2 SFDVKD. The V and J ends lost 3 bases and 0 bases, in that order; junction bases with no gene match: 3. The CDR3 length is 16 residues. The CDR3 region has the DNA TGTGCCACCAGTGATCCGGGACAGTCGAACACCGGGGAGCTGTTTTTT. This gives the protein CATSDPGQSNTGELFF.

The chain recombines TRBV6-5 with TRBJ1-3, with D tentatively TRBD1 (6 bases). Trimming shortened V by 6 bases and J by 1 base, and 10 bases separated the two germline ends. The CDR3 extends over 14 amino acids. Looked up from germline, CDR1 is MNHEY and CDR2 is SVGAGI. The CDR3 sequence: CASSGTFSGNTIYF. CDR3 in DNA: TGTGCCAGCAGCGGGACATTTTCTGGAAACACCATATATTTT.

The chain uses TRBV27 and TRBJ2-1; TRBD1 aligns across 7 bases. Trimming removed 5 bases from V and 8 bases from J; junction bases left unmatched: 6. The CDR3 runs 13 residues. CDR1 is MNHEY, CDR2 SMNVEV, per germline (reference sequence). Here the CDR3 reads CASSQGTDHEQFF. In nucleotides, the CDR3 is TGTGCCAGCAGTCAAGGGACAGACCATGAGCAGTTCTTC.

The V and J genes are TRBV6-2 or TRBV6-3 and TRBJ2-7; 7 nucleotides align to TRBD1. Trimming cost V 6 bases and J 2 bases; bases outside gene matches: 10. Looked up from germline, CDR1 is MNHEY and CDR2 is SVGEGT. The CDR3 sequence is 15 residues long. CDR3: CASSPDRKGTYEQYV. In nucleotides, the CDR3 is TGTGCCAGCAGCCCGGACAGGAAGGGGACCTACGAGCAGTACGTC.

The J gene is TRBJ1-1, the V gene TRBV28; D might be TRBD1 (6 bases). In germline, CDR1 is MDHEN, CDR2 SYDVKM. Trimming removed 6 bases from V and 8 bases from J, with 13 bases in between. The CDR3 length is 12 residues. The CDR3 DNA sequence: TGTGCCAGCAGCTCGGGGGGGCCCGAAGCTTTCTTT. Its translation: CASSSGGPEAFF.

CDR3 in amino acids: CASRNSGRIPDTQYF. The CDR3 nucleotides are TGTGCCAGCAGAAATAGCGGGAGGATACCAGATACGCAGTATTTT. This chain uses TRBV6-5 with TRBJ2-3, with 10 bases aligning to TRBD2. Germline CDR1 MNHEY, CDR2 SVGAGI. V lost 6 bases, J lost 4 bases, and 7 bases stayed unmatched. CDR3 length: 15 amino acids.

The chain recombines TRBV24-1 with TRBJ2-1; possible D gene TRBD1, 5 bases. The germline V gene encodes CDR1 KGHDR and CDR2 SFDVKD. The CDR3 is 13 residues long. Trimming took off 5 bases at V and 7 bases at J, with 11 bases between the two ends. DNA for the CDR3: TGTGCCACCAGTGGGACACCTGCGAATGAGCAGTTCTTC. Translation: CATSGTPANEQFF.

The chain is built from TRBV19 and TRBJ1-2; no definite D call. The CDR3 loop spans 14 amino acids. V lost 6 bases and J 1 base, leaving 12 bases between the germline ends. Germline lookup yields CDR1 LNHDA and CDR2 SQIVND (reference sequence). CDR3 amino acids: CASRSPPGNYGYTF. The CDR3 region has the DNA TGTGCCAGTAGATCTCCCCCGGGTAACTATGGCTACACCTTC.